The 7 T cell receptor beta chains presented below share a single source sample, sequenced in a study of shared clonotypes between healthy human individuals. Clones were read by immunoSEQ multiplex PCR, and TCRdb kept only the in-frame ones, dropping some. Seen here are about 2 million clones, approximately 94% observed once, and the top ten hold less than 1.5%. In the naive CD8 group, cells lacked CD45RO and were positively selected for CCR7, so terminally differentiated effector memory CD45RA+ cells were left out. The sample consisted of naive CD8+ T cells sorted from blood. These TCRs come from a man between 18 and 35 years old in good health.

The gene calls are TRBV6-1 and TRBJ2-7; no reliable D call. Germline assignment: CDR1 MNHNS and CDR2 SASEGT. The CDR3 spans 13 residues. V lost 1 base, J lost 4 bases, and 8 bases lay in between. The CDR3 spells CASSEVMKYEQYF. The CDR3, as DNA: TGTGCCAGCAGTGAAGTAATGAAGTACGAGCAGTACTTC.

The chain carries TRBV27 and TRBJ2-7; either TRBD1 or TRBD2 may fit D (6 bases each). From germline, CDR1 is MNHEY and CDR2 SMNVEV (reference sequence). V dropped 3 bases and J dropped 2 bases, with 14 bases sitting between them. This CDR3 is built from 15 residues. The CDR3 DNA reads as TGTGCCAGCAGTTTTCTGGGGGGCGCCACCTACGAGCAGTACTTC. This encodes CASSFLGGATYEQYF.

In this sample, this clone turned up a few times. The gene calls are TRBV7-9 and TRBJ2-5; TRBD2 agrees at 7 bases. V shed 6 bases, J shed 5 bases, and the junction held 9 bases outside the gene matches. The CDR3 has 14 residues. In germline, CDR1 is SEHNR, CDR2 FQNEAQ (reference sequence). The CDR3 reads CASRSGLGGETQYF. The CDR3 nucleotides read TGTGCCAGCAGATCAGGACTGGGAGGGGAGACCCAGTACTTC.

This chain links TRBV7-8 with TRBJ2-3; D gene ambiguous. Germline lookup yields CDR1 SGHVS and CDR2 FQNEAQ. Trimming removed 2 bases from V and 1 base from J, with 7 bases in between. The CDR3 length is 14 residues. The CDR3, as DNA: TGTGCCAGCAGCTTAATTATGGGCACAGATACGCAGTATTTT. Protein product: CASSLIMGTDTQYF.

The chain uses TRBV7-2 and TRBJ2-7, with a weak D call TRBD1 (6 bases). The germline V gene has CDR1 SGHTA and CDR2 FQGNSA. V was clipped by 6 bases and J by 3 bases, with 15 bases between them. The CDR3 runs to 14 residues. As DNA, the CDR3 is TGTGCCAGCAGTTCATACAGGGCTCACTACGAGCAGTACTTC. Its translation: CASSSYRAHYEQYF.

The chain combines TRBV28 with TRBJ2-5, with 7 positions matching TRBD2. Trimming took 7 bases from V and 0 from J; bases not matched to a gene: 8. The CDR3 extends over 15 amino acids. The germline CDR1 and CDR2 sequences are MDHEN and SYDVKM. CDR3 region: CASIGTSEYQETQYF. The CDR3 DNA is TGTGCCAGCATTGGAACTAGCGAGTACCAAGAGACCCAGTACTTC.

The chain employs TRBV5-4 and TRBJ2-6; D remains unclear. Germline CDR1 is SGHNT and CDR2 is YYREEE (reference sequence). Trimming cost V 10 bases and J 1 base, with 9 bases left between them. The CDR3 covers 13 residues. The CDR3 DNA reads TGTGCCTGCCATCCTTCTGGGGCCAACGTCCTGACTTTC. It encodes CACHPSGANVLTF.